This T cell receptor beta chain came from a study of T cells in Graves' hyperthyroidism and ophthalmopathy. The study's findings and limits: Within blood appeared most thyroid clonotypes that had expanded above 0.001.

Ophthalmopathy cases met thresholds of Clinical Activity Score at least 3, NOSPECS grade at least 4 and duration under 3 months. This clonotype showed up many times. The antigen is not known. RNA transcripts yielded amplified TCR beta CDR3 regions. The HTBI primer set served for first-round RT-PCR of the TCR CDR3. TCRdb itself ran the multiplex PCR reads through MiXCR, one entry per CDR3 protein. The sample has roughly 250,000 distinct CDR3 sequences; about a sixth are singletons. This CDR3 is built from 11 residues. Trimming took off 5 bases at V and 6 bases at J, with 8 bases between the two ends. From germline, CDR1 is MDHEN and CDR2 SYDVKM.

The sequenced sample consisted of blood. The receptor's source is a woman in her late teens or twenties with Graves' ophthalmopathy. The V and J genes are TRBV28 and TRBJ2-7, with D unresolved. The CDR3 sequence is CASSTVLEQYF. The CDR3 DNA reads TGTGCCAGCAGTACTGTCCTCGAGCAGTACTTC. The full variable domain, rest sourced from reference TRBV28 and TRBJ2-7, is DVKVTQSSRYLVKRTGEKVFLECVQDMDHENMFWYRQDPGLGLRLIYFSYDVKMKEKGDIPEGYSVSREKKERFSLILESASTNQTSMYLCASSTVLEQYFGPGTRLTVT.